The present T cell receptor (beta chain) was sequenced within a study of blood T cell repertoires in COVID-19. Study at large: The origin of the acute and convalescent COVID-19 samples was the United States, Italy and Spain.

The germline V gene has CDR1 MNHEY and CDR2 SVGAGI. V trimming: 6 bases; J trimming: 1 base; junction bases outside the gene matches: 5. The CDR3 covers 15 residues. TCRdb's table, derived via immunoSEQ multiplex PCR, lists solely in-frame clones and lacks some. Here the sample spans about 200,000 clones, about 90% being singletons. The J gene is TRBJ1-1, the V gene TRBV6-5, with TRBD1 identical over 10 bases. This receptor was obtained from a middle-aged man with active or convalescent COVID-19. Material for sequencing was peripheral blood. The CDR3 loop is CASRTDRGRNTEAFF. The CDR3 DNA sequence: TGTGCCAGCAGAACCGACAGGGGGCGGAACACTGAAGCTTTCTTT.